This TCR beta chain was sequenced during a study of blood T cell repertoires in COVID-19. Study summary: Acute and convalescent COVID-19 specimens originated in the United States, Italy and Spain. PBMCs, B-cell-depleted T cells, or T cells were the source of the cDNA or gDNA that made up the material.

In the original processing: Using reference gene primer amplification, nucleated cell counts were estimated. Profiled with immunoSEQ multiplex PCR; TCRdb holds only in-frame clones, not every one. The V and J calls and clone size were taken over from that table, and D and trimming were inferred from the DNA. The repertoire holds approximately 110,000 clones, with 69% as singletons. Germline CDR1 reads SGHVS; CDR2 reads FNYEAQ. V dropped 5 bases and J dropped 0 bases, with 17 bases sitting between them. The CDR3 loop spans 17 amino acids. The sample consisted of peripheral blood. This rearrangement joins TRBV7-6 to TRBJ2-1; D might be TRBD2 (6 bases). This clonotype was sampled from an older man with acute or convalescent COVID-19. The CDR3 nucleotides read TGTGCCAGCAGCAGCAGGGACTTTCTAAGCTCCTACAATGAGCAGTTCTTC. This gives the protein CASSSRDFLSSYNEQFF. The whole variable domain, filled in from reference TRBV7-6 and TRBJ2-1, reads GAGVSQSPRYKVTKRGQDVALRCDPISGHVSLYWYRQALGQGPEFLTYFNYEAQQDKSGLPNDRFSAERPEGSISTLTIQRTEQRDSAMYRCASSSRDFLSSYNEQFFGPGTRLTVL.